This T cell receptor (beta chain) is drawn from a study of memory CD4+ T cells and cytomegalovirus serostatus. In the study overall: Donors were healthy Belgian adults, fewer than ten CMV seropositive and approximately 23 seronegative.

Per the original data handling: Out-of-frame sequences were removed, leaving 2,204,828 distinct TCRbeta sequences. Assay used: immunoSEQ multiplex PCR; TCRdb lists only in-frame clones, some missing. D and trimming come from the DNA, and the V and J calls and clone size come from that table. In the table there are some 60,000 clones, around 79% of which are singletons. This clone was found once. The V gene end was trimmed by 3 bases and the J gene end by 2 bases; junction bases not matched to a gene: 13. This CDR3 is 20 amino acids long. Germline CDR1 is LNHDA and CDR2 is SQIVND (reference sequence). The sort gate was single viable CD3+CD4+CD8-CD45RO+ cells for memory CD4+ T cells.

The chain recombines TRBV19 with TRBJ2-6, with 10 bases identical to TRBD2. This TCR was recovered from an adult in good health and CMV-seropositive. Sequencing used memory CD4+ T cells from blood. The CDR3 DNA reads TGTGCCAGTAGTATTAAGGGTTCAGCGGGAGGGCTTACTGGGGCCAACGTCCTGACTTTC. It is translated as CASSIKGSAGGLTGANVLTF. The whole variable domain, remainder taken from reference TRBV19 and TRBJ2-6, is DGGITQSPKYLFRKEGQNVTLSCEQNLNHDAMYWYRQDPGQGLRLIYYSQIVNDFQKGDIAEGYSVSREKKESFPLTVTSAQKNPTAFYLCASSIKGSAGGLTGANVLTFGAGSRLTVL.